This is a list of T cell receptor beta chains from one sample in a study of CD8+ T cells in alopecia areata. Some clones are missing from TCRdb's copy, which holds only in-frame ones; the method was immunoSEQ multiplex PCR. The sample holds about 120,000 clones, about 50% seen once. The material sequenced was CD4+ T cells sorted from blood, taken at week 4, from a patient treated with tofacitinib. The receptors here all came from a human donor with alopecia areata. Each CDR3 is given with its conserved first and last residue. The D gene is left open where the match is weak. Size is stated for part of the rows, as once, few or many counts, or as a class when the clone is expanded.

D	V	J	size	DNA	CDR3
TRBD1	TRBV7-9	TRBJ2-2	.	TGTGCCAGCAGCTGGACAGGGGACACCGGGGAGCTGTTTTTT	CASSWTGDTGELFF
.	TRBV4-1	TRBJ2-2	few	TGCGCCAGCAGCCAAGATCATGTCGGGGCAAACACCGGGGAGCTGTTTTTT	CASSQDHVGANTGELFF
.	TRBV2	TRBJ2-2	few	TGTGCCAGCAGCCCAGGGTATGGCACCGGGGAGCTGTTTTTT	CASSPGYGTGELFF
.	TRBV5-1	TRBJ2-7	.	TGCGCCAGCAGCCCCCGCTCCTACGAGCAGTACTTC	CASSPRSYEQYF
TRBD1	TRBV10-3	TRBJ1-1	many	TGTGCCATCGGAAGACAGGGGAACACTGAAGCTTTCTTT	CAIGRQGNTEAFF
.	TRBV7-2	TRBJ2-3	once	TGTGCCAGCAGTCTATTCGGAGATACGCAGTATTTT	CASSLFGDTQYF
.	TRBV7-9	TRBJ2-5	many	TGTGCCAGCAGCTTCTCCTTGGGTCAAGAGACCCAGTACTTC	CASSFSLGQETQYF
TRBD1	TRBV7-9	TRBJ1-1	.	TGTGCCAGCCGAGGACAGGGTTCCACTGAAGCTTTCTTT	CASRGQGSTEAFF
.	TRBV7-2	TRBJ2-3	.	TGTGCCAGCAGCTTTGGCGGGCTGGGGACAGATACGCAGTATTTT	CASSFGGLGTDTQYF
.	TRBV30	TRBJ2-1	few	TGTGCCTGGGGTGGTTGGGGGAACAATGAGCAGTTCTTC	CAWGGWGNNEQFF
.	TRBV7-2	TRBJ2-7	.	TGTGCCAGCAGCTTGGGGGTGGGTGCGAATGAGCAGTACTTC	CASSLGVGANEQYF
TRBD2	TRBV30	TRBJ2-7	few	TGTGCCTGGAGTATGTCTAGCGGGTACGAGCAGTACTTC	CAWSMSSGYEQYF
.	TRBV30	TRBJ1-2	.	TGTGCCTGGAGTGTACTATGGCCGGACAATGGCTACACCTTC	CAWSVLWPDNGYTF
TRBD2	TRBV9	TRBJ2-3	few	TGTGCCAGCAGCGTAGCTGAGTCGAGCGGGAGTACAGATACGCAGTATTTT	CASSVAESSGSTDTQYF
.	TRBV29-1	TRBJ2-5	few	TGCAGCGTTGTTGGGGCTCCGGGGGAGACCCAGTACTTC	CSVVGAPGETQYF
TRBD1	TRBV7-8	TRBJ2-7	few	TGTGCCAGCAGCACCCGGGACAGGGGGCGATACGAGCAGTACTTC	CASSTRDRGRYEQYF
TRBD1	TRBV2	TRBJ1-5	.	TGTGCCAGCAGTGGGACAGGGGAACAGCCCCAGCATTTT	CASSGTGEQPQHF
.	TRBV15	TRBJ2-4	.	TGTGCCACCAGCAGTTCCGGGACTTCTGGCATTCAGTACTTC	CATSSSGTSGIQYF